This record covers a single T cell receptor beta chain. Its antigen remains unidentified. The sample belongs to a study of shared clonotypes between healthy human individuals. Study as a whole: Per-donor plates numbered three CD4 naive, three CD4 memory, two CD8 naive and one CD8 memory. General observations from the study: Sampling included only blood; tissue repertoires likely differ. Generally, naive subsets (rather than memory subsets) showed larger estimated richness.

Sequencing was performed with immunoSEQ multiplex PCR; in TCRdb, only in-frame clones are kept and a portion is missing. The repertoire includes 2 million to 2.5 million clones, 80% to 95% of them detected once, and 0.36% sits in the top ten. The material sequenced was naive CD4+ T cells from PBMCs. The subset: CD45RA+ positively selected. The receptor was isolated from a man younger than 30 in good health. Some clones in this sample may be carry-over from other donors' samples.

The CDR3 protein is CASSPDRINQPQHF. CDR3 DNA: TGTGCCAGCAGCCCAGACAGGATCAATCAGCCCCAGCATTTT. The V and J genes are TRBV11-2 and TRBJ1-5; perhaps TRBD1 as D (6 bases). V lost 5 bases, J lost 3 bases, and 11 bases lay in between. The CDR3 covers 14 residues. Germline V gene sequence: CDR1 SGHAT, CDR2 FQNNGV. Complete variable domain (other parts from reference TRBV11-2 and TRBJ1-5): EAGVAQSPRYKIIEKRQSVAFWCNPISGHATLYWYQQILGQGPKLLIQFQNNGVVDDSQLPKDRFSAERLKGVDSTLKIQPAKLEDSAVYLCASSPDRINQPQHFGDGTRLSIL.